This T cell receptor beta chain came from a study of T-cell reconstitution after alpha-beta-depleted transplantation in children. Study-wide results and caveats: Surviving recipient T cells and thymic progenitors accounted for the high day-60 TCRbeta diversity observed in some patients. Reported findings indicate that, about two months after transplant, alpha-beta T cells came from several hundred expanded clones, which were derived from non-depleted graft cells.

As it was prepared, the TCRbeta library received unique molecular identifiers. Via MiXCR, TCRdb re-called the PCR reads, giving one row per CDR3 protein. Here the sample spans approximately 500,000 distinct CDR3 sequences, about a quarter being singletons. This clonotype was counted a few times. Its antigen remains unidentified. This specimen consisted of PBMCs, obtained before TCRalphabeta/CD19-depleted stem cell transplant. The origin of this receptor is a boy less than two years old with Wiskott-Aldrich syndrome, due to receive a stem cell transplant.

CDR3 DNA: TGCAGTGCTCCGACTAGCGGGAGGCCAGATACGCAGTATTTT. This codes for CSAPTSGRPDTQYF. The genes are TRBV20-1 and TRBJ2-3, with 13 bases lining up with TRBD2. Germline assignment: CDR1 DFQATT and CDR2 SNEGSKA (reference sequence). V lost 5 bases to trimming and J lost 4 bases; unmatched junction nucleotides: 3. This CDR3 comprises 14 residues.